These 5 T cell receptor beta chains were all obtained from the same sample, sequenced in a study of blood T cell repertoires in COVID-19. The data were produced by immunoSEQ multiplex PCR, yet TCRdb's version contains in-frame clones alone and is incomplete. The sample has around 72,000 clones, around 90% seen once; the top ten hold roughly 29%. Sequenced material: peripheral blood. Receptor source: a middle-aged man with acute or convalescent COVID-19.

The rearrangement joins TRBV19 to TRBJ1-4; 8 bases are a match to TRBD1. The germline V gene encodes CDR1 LNHDA and CDR2 SQIVND (reference sequence). The junction had 12 bases not matched to a gene; V was cut back by 3 bases and J by 3 bases. CDR3 size: 18 residues. CDR3 coding DNA: TGTGCCAGTAGTATTAAAGGACAGGGTGTATTGGCTAATGAAAAACTGTTTTTT. Its protein product is CASSIKGQGVLANEKLFF.

This chain connects TRBV19 to TRBJ2-7; no reliable D call. The length of the CDR3 is 16 residues. V shed 1 base and J shed 4 bases, with 17 bases lying between them. Germline CDR1 reads LNHDA; CDR2 reads SQIVND (reference sequence). CDR3 in DNA: TGTGCCAGTAGTATAGGGGTGGCGGCGTCATGGTACGAGCAGTACTTC. It yields the protein CASSIGVAASWYEQYF.

V is TRBV6-1 and J is TRBJ2-5, with D possibly being TRBD1 (6 bases). Trimming shortened V by 2 bases and J by 2 bases, and 12 bases separated the two germline ends. Per germline, CDR1 MNHNS and CDR2 SASEGT. CDR3 size: 15 residues. The CDR3 spells CASSETLGQQETQYF. The CDR3 DNA reads TGTGCCAGCAGTGAAACCCTGGGACAACAAGAGACCCAGTACTTC.

The rearrangement joins TRBV2 to TRBJ2-7, with 7 bases aligning to TRBD1. The V and J ends lost 8 bases and 2 bases, in that order; junction bases with no gene match: 3. The CDR3 sequence is 12 residues long. Germline V lookup: CDR1 SNHLY, CDR2 FYNNEI. Here the CDR3 reads CASQGTAYEQYF. DNA for the CDR3: TGTGCCAGCCAGGGGACAGCCTACGAGCAGTACTTC. Looking up the rest from reference TRBV2 and TRBJ2-7 gives the full variable domain: EPEVTQTPSHQVTQMGQEVILRCVPISNHLYFYWYRQILGQKVEFLVSFYNNEISEKSEIFDDQFSVERPDGSNFTLKIRSTKLEDSAMYFCASQGTAYEQYFGPGTRLTVT.

This rearrangement joins TRBV11-2 to TRBJ2-5; a weak D match, TRBD2 (7 bases). The CDR3 loop spans 13 amino acids. Trimming shortened V by 1 base and J by 9 bases, and 12 bases separated the two germline ends. Germline CDR1 SGHAT, CDR2 FQNNGV. The chain's CDR3 is CASSLGGGRPQYF. For the CDR3, the DNA is TGTGCCAGCAGCTTAGGGGGGGGCCGGCCCCAGTACTTC.